These 9 T cell receptor beta chains were all obtained from the same sample, sequenced in a study of blood T cell repertoires in COVID-19. Using immunoSEQ multiplex PCR, the repertoire was profiled, and TCRdb retains in-frame clones only, with some absent. The profile shows 150,000 to 200,000 clones, roughly 83% of them singletons. Source material: PBMCs or T cells enriched from blood (not recorded which). The source of these receptors is a man aged 70-80 years who had been exposed to COVID-19.

The gene calls are TRBV5-4 and TRBJ2-7; 14 nucleotides align to TRBD2. The CDR3 extends over 17 amino acids. Germline CDR1 SGHNT, CDR2 YYREEE (reference sequence). J was trimmed by 4 bases and V by 4 bases; bases with no gene match: 10. CDR3 DNA: TGTGCCAGCAGCCCCACTCCGACTAGCGGGAGGGTTTACGAGCAGTACTTC. Protein: CASSPTPTSGRVYEQYF. Supplemented by reference TRBV5-4 and TRBJ2-7, the full variable domain reads ETGVTQSPTHLIKTRGQQVTLRCSSQSGHNTVSWYQQALGQGPQFIFQYYREEENGRGNFPPRFSGLQFPNYSSELNVNALELDDSALYLCASSPTPTSGRVYEQYFGPGTRLTVT.

This clone appeared once. The chain carries TRBV19 and TRBJ2-2, with TRBD2 identical over 14 bases. J gave up 6 bases and V 5 bases, and 8 bases lay outside the gene matches. Germline V gives CDR1 LNHDA, CDR2 SQIVND (reference sequence). The CDR3 is 17 residues long. CDR3 coding DNA: TGTGCCAGTAGTGAGACTGGACTAGCGGGAGGAGCCGGGGAGCTGTTTTTT. Protein product: CASSETGLAGGAGELFF.

The chain carries TRBV12-2 and TRBJ2-3; TRBD2, the table's D call, lacks a check against the DNA. TRBV12-2 is a pseudogene segment. The CDR3 covers 18 residues. The CDR3 DNA reads as TGTGCAAGTCGCTTAGCCTGGAGGCGGGGCGGATCCCGAGATACGCAGTATTTT. As protein: CASRLAWRRGGSRDTQYF.

J is TRBJ2-2 and V is TRBV2; TRBD1 aligns across 9 bases. J gave up 2 bases and V 6 bases, and 4 bases lay outside the gene matches. The CDR3 is made up of 15 amino acids. Germline values: CDR1 SNHLY, CDR2 FYNNEI. The CDR3: CASRMGQGNTGELFF. The CDR3 DNA follows: TGTGCCAGCAGAATGGGACAGGGTAACACCGGGGAGCTGTTTTTT.

The chain employs TRBV6-5 and TRBJ1-2; 8 bases map to TRBD1. The CDR3 sequence is 14 residues long. The germline V gene has CDR1 MNHEY and CDR2 SVGAGI. V lost 0 bases and J lost 6; bases outside the gene matches: 3. The CDR3 sequence: CASSYSAGGDGYTF. The CDR3 DNA sequence: TGTGCCAGCAGTTACTCGGCAGGGGGCGATGGCTACACCTTC.

The chain links TRBV4-3 to TRBJ1-6; D is possibly TRBD1 (6 bases). CDR1 is LGHNA and CDR2 is YSLEER in the germline V gene. The V end was cut by 0 bases, the J end by 10 bases, with 13 bases between. CDR3 length: 15 amino acids. The chain's CDR3 is CASSQDGGGGSPLHF. DNA of the CDR3: TGCGCCAGCAGCCAAGATGGAGGGGGGGGATCACCCCTCCACTTT.

The V call is TRBV3-1 (or the pseudogene TRBV3-2), the J call TRBJ2-5; 9 nucleotides line up with TRBD1. The CDR3 extends over 15 amino acids. Germline loops: CDR1 LGHDT, CDR2 YNNKEL (reference sequence). V trimming: 4 bases; J trimming: 2 bases; junction bases outside the gene matches: 5. This CDR3 reads CASSPGGTGQETQYF. DNA of the CDR3: TGTGCCAGCAGCCCCGGGGGGACAGGGCAAGAGACCCAGTACTTC.

The gene calls are TRBV19 and TRBJ2-5; D possibly corresponds to TRBD2 (6 bases). This CDR3 has 16 residues. Trimming took 2 bases from V and 4 from J, leaving 17 bases between them. Germline V gene lookup returns CDR1 LNHDA and CDR2 SQIVND (reference sequence). DNA of the CDR3: TGTGCCAGTAGTATAAGGAGCAGGGAGGTTGGAGAGACCCAGTACTTC. Its protein is CASSIRSREVGETQYF.

The genes are TRBV5-1 and TRBJ2-3, with 8 bases identical to TRBD2. The CDR3 spans 16 residues. CDR1 is SGHRS and CDR2 is YFSETQ in the germline V gene. Trimming took 1 base from V and 8 from J; bases not matched to a gene: 12. CDR3 coding DNA: TGCGCCAGCAGCTTGATCCCGGGACTAGAGAACCGTACGCAGTATTTT. Residues: CASSLIPGLENRTQYF.